The subject of this entry is one T cell receptor (beta chain). As yet, its antigen is unknown. These data belong to a study of Graves' ophthalmopathy and Graves' hyperthyroidism. Study-level points and caveats: Appearing in blood as well were most expanded thyroid clonotypes above 0.001 frequency. Discriminating ophthalmopathy from stable hyperthyroidism, a 13-signature model attained a sensitivity of about 90% and a specificity of 81.08%.

Hyperthyroidism patients were newly diagnosed, under 2 months' duration, aged 18 to 65. The V end lost 3 bases, the J end lost 7 bases, and 18 bases lay between the germline ends. The CDR3 spans 16 residues. Germline loops: CDR1 SEHNR, CDR2 FQNEAQ (reference sequence). Amplified material comprised TCR beta CDR3 regions derived from RNA transcripts. RT-PCR in the first round used HTBI primers; a second-round multiplex PCR followed. From the multiplex PCR reads, TCRdb called clonotypes with MiXCR, one entry per CDR3 protein. The data hold approximately 1.2 million distinct CDR3 sequences, with less than 45% observed a single time.

The clonotype originates from an adult man with Graves' hyperthyroidism. The sample consisted of peripheral blood or thyroid tissue (not recorded which). The gene calls are TRBV7-9 and TRBJ1-4; D unresolved. In DNA form, the CDR3 reads TGTGCCAGCAGCTTCGCCCCTCGGGGAGTGTCTGAAAAACTGTTTTTT. It encodes CASSFAPRGVSEKLFF.